These 28 T cell receptor beta chains were all obtained from the same sample, sequenced in a study of graft-versus-host responses after intestinal transplantation. The assay was immunoSEQ multiplex PCR, and TCRdb's table has in-frame clones only and misses some. The sample contains tens of thousands of clones, about 90% of which appear only once. Their specific antigens are unknown. Here the sequenced sample was unstimulated CD4+ T cells sorted from spleen or lymph node cells, taken before transplant. The receptors originated from a human donor who was the organ donor for an intestinal transplant.

For this clone: Other DNA sequences in the same sample also yield this CDR3. The chain employs TRBV6-1 and TRBJ2-1, with 11 nucleotides matching TRBD2. V shed 6 bases, J shed 6 bases, and the junction held 7 bases outside the gene matches. The CDR3 spans 15 residues. Germline V gene data show CDR1 as MNHNS and CDR2 as SASEGT. Here the CDR3 reads CASSRGLAGGNEQFF. CDR3 coding DNA: TGTGCCAGCAGCCGGGGGCTAGCGGGAGGCAATGAGCAGTTCTTC.

This chain uses TRBV6-6 with TRBJ2-1; 10 bases fit TRBD2. The CDR3 has 14 amino acids. CDR1 MNHNY and CDR2 SVGAGI come from the germline V gene (reference sequence). J lost 7 bases, V lost 5 bases, and 5 bases had no gene match. CDR3 residues: CASSPSGRRNEQFF. The CDR3, as DNA: TGTGCCAGCAGTCCTAGCGGGAGAAGAAATGAGCAGTTCTTC.

CDR3 sequence reads: CASSLSGPSTDTQYF. CDR3 nucleotide sequence: TGTGCCAGCAGTTTAAGCGGACCCAGCACAGATACGCAGTATTTT. This rearrangement joins TRBV28 to TRBJ2-3; D may be TRBD2 (5 bases). This CDR3 has 15 amino acids. From germline, CDR1 is MDHEN and CDR2 SYDVKM. V was cut by 2 bases and J by 0 bases, with 9 bases left in between.

The chain has TRBV5-5 and TRBJ1-1; 10 bases line up with TRBD1. Looked up from germline, CDR1 is SGHKS and CDR2 is YYEKEE (reference sequence). The CDR3 is 15 amino acids. Trimming at V came to 3 bases and at J to 3 bases, leaving 5 bases not matched to a gene. The CDR3 reads CASSWEGQGYTEAFF. Here the CDR3 DNA reads TGTGCCAGCAGCTGGGAGGGACAGGGGTACACTGAAGCTTTCTTT.

This rearrangement joins TRBV28 to TRBJ1-1, with 8 bases aligning to TRBD1. CDR3 length: 16 residues. Germline CDR1 MDHEN, CDR2 SYDVKM. Trimming took 3 bases from V and 1 from J; bases not matched to a gene: 7. CDR3 bases: TGTGCCAGCAGTTTGGGGACAGGAAGTGGGAACACTGAAGCTTTCTTT. Translating gives CASSLGTGSGNTEAFF.

The chain joins TRBV2 to TRBJ1-4; the D is unclear. Trimming left V 6 bases short and J 3 bases short, with 17 bases between. The germline CDR1 and CDR2 sequences are SNHLY and FYNNEI. This CDR3 spans 16 amino acids. The CDR3 nucleotides are TGTGCCAGCAGGTCCGGGTTTACTGGCTCTAATGAAAAACTGTTTTTT. Translation gives CASRSGFTGSNEKLFF.

The rearrangement uses TRBV28 and TRBJ2-3, with 10 bases aligning to TRBD2. Trimming cost V 3 bases and J 5 bases; bases outside gene matches: 11. Germline CDR1 MDHEN, CDR2 SYDVKM. This CDR3 is 17 amino acids long. The CDR3 coding sequence is TGTGCCAGCAGTTTGGTAATATTAGCGGGAGGAGGAGATACGCAGTATTTT. Translated, it gives CASSLVILAGGGDTQYF. Supplemented by reference TRBV28 and TRBJ2-3, the full variable domain reads DVKVTQSSRYLVKRTGEKVFLECVQDMDHENMFWYRQDPGLGLRLIYFSYDVKMKEKGDIPEGYSVSREKKERFSLILESASTNQTSMYLCASSLVILAGGGDTQYFGPGTRLTVL.

The chain carries TRBV2 and TRBJ2-1; D perhaps matches TRBD1 (5 bases). Germline-derived CDR1 and CDR2 are SNHLY and FYNNEI. This CDR3 is built from 13 residues. The V end was cut by 4 bases, the J end by 5 bases, with 9 bases between. The DNA for the CDR3 is TGTGCCAGCAGTGCTACAGGAGACAATGAGCAGTTCTTC. This gives the protein CASSATGDNEQFF.

The chain employs TRBV9 and TRBJ2-5, with 10 bases matching TRBD2. The CDR3 has 14 residues. V shed 4 bases, J shed 3 bases, and the junction held 3 bases outside the gene matches. In germline, CDR1 is SGDLS, CDR2 YYNGEE. The CDR3 coding sequence is TGTGCCAGCAGCCTAGGACTAGCGGAAGAGACCCAGTACTTC. Its protein is CASSLGLAEETQYF. Supplemented by reference TRBV9 and TRBJ2-5, the full variable domain reads DSGVTQTPKHLITATGQRVTLRCSPRSGDLSVYWYQQSLDQGLQFLIQYYNGEERAKGNILERFSAQQFPDLHSELNLSSLELGDSALYFCASSLGLAEETQYFGPGTRLLVL.

The chain uses TRBV7-2 and TRBJ1-4; 8 bases fit TRBD1. This CDR3 spans 16 amino acids. Germline CDR1 and CDR2: SGHTA and FQGNSA. V shed 6 bases, J shed 8 bases, and the junction held 14 bases outside the gene matches. Here the CDR3 reads CASSQWTGILGEKLFF. In DNA, the CDR3 is TGTGCCAGCAGTCAATGGACAGGGATTCTTGGCGAAAAACTGTTTTTT. The variable domain in full, with the rest retrieved from reference TRBV7-2 and TRBJ1-4, is GAGVSQSPSNKVTEKGKDVELRCDPISGHTALYWYRQSLGQGLEFLIYFQGNSAPDKSGLPSDRFSAERTGGSVSTLTIQRTQQEDSAVYLCASSQWTGILGEKLFFGSGTQLSVL.

This chain links TRBV7-8 with TRBJ1-2; the D gene is possibly TRBD1 (5 bases). This CDR3 region has 14 residues. V gave up 2 bases and J gave up 6 bases, with 13 bases separating them. CDR1 and CDR2 from the germline V gene are SGHVS and FQNEAQ. This chain's CDR3 is CASSLSKGSHGYTF. The DNA for the CDR3 is TGTGCCAGCAGCTTAAGTAAGGGGTCCCATGGCTACACCTTC.

The chain joins TRBV7-2 to TRBJ2-1; 8 nucleotides line up with TRBD1. The CDR3 length is 15 residues. Germline CDR1 reads SGHTA; CDR2 reads FQGNSA. Trimming took 5 bases from V and 4 from J; bases not matched to a gene: 7. The CDR3 nucleotides are TGTGCCAGCAGCAACAGGGGGTTAAATTACAATGAGCAGTTCTTC. This encodes CASSNRGLNYNEQFF.

V is TRBV28 and J is TRBJ1-2, with a tentative D call TRBD1 (5 bases). Germline V gives CDR1 MDHEN, CDR2 SYDVKM. CDR3 length: 11 residues. V lost 5 bases, J lost 7 bases, and 8 bases lay in between. CDR3 sequence: CASSAGFGYTF. The CDR3 nucleotides are TGTGCCAGCAGTGCAGGGTTTGGCTACACCTTC.

The V gene is TRBV5-1, the J gene TRBJ2-1; no definite D call. V was pared by 0 bases and J by 11 bases, with 18 bases between. CDR3 length: 15 residues. The V gene's germline CDR1 is SGHRS and CDR2 YFSETQ. For the CDR3, the DNA is TGCGCCAGCAGCTTGGATGGTTCCCAACTTAAAAAGCAGTTCTTC. This translates into CASSLDGSQLKKQFF.

The genes are TRBV28 and TRBJ1-2; TRBD1 matches 9 bases. Germline CDR1 is MDHEN and CDR2 is SYDVKM. V trimming: 7 bases; J trimming: 4 bases; junction bases outside the gene matches: 16. The CDR3 has 17 residues. The CDR3 reads CASTGTGGSSGTYGYTF. The DNA of the CDR3 is TGTGCCAGCACCGGAACAGGGGGCTCCTCTGGGACCTATGGCTACACCTTC.

J is TRBJ2-5 and V is TRBV19; 11 bases match TRBD1. After removal of 5 bases from V and 2 bases from J, the junction contained 7 bases not matched to a gene. The CDR3 contains 16 residues. Germline lookup yields CDR1 LNHDA and CDR2 SQIVND (reference sequence). CDR3 in amino acids: CASSQPGQGGQETQYF. In DNA, the CDR3 is TGTGCCAGTAGTCAACCGGGACAGGGGGGACAAGAGACCCAGTACTTC.

This chain joins TRBV29-1 and TRBJ1-5; 7 bases line up with TRBD1. Germline assignment: CDR1 SQVTM and CDR2 ANQGSEA. V dropped 4 bases and J dropped 4; count of bases not matched to a gene: 4. This CDR3 is 13 amino acids long. The DNA for the CDR3 is TGCAGCGTTGGGACAGGAACTAATCAGCCCCAGCATTTT. It codes for CSVGTGTNQPQHF.

The chain uses TRBV5-6 and TRBJ2-3, with 7 nucleotides matching TRBD2. This CDR3 has 15 residues. V lost 4 bases to trimming and J lost 1 base; unmatched junction nucleotides: 6. CDR1 is SGHDT and CDR2 is YYEEEE in the germline V gene. CDR3 bases: TGTGCCAGCAGCGGTATGGGGAGGGGCACAGATACGCAGTATTTT. The encoded protein is CASSGMGRGTDTQYF.

V usage is TRBV10-1 and J usage is TRBJ2-7; no reliable D call. CDR3 size: 13 residues. From germline, CDR1 is WNHNN and CDR2 SYGVQD (reference sequence). V was clipped by 4 bases and J by 0 bases, with 7 bases between them. Here the CDR3 DNA reads TGCGCCAGCAGTGCAGTGCCCTCCTACGAGCAGTACTTC. It translates to CASSAVPSYEQYF.

The chain couples TRBV21-1 to TRBJ1-5; the table names TRBD1, a call not compared with the DNA. TRBV21-1 corresponds to a pseudogene. There are 16 residues in the CDR3. The CDR3, as DNA: TGTGCCAGCAGCAAAGTCCCAGGCTATAGCAATCAGCCCCAGCATTTT. Its protein product is CASSKVPGYSNQPQHF.

This sequence joins TRBV28 and TRBJ1-1; D might be TRBD1 (6 bases). From germline, CDR1 is MDHEN and CDR2 SYDVKM. The length of the CDR3 is 18 residues. The V gene lost 2 bases and the J gene lost 1 base, with 20 bases spanning the gap. CDR3: CASSLLLGGQVQNTEAFF. In DNA, the CDR3 is TGTGCCAGCAGTTTACTTCTGGGGGGGCAGGTTCAGAACACTGAAGCTTTCTTT.

The rearrangement joins TRBV11-3 to TRBJ2-1, with TRBD2 identical over 14 bases. This CDR3 has 16 residues. J lost 9 bases, V lost 4 bases, and 8 bases had no gene match. Germline-derived CDR1 and CDR2 are SGHNT and YENEEA. CDR3 loop: CASSSGTSGRLGEQFF. The DNA for the CDR3 is TGTGCCAGCAGCTCGGGGACTAGCGGGAGATTGGGTGAGCAGTTCTTC.

The chain carries TRBV29-1 and TRBJ1-2, with TRBD1 matching 9 bases. Germline trimming cut 4 bases from V and 6 bases from J; bases unmatched to any gene: 6. The CDR3 is made up of 13 amino acids. Germline CDR1 reads SQVTM; CDR2 reads ANQGSEA. The CDR3 nucleotides read TGCAGCGTTGTGGGGACAGGGTTCGATGGCTACACCTTC. Amino acid sequence: CSVVGTGFDGYTF.

The chain has TRBV7-2 and TRBJ2-7; 16 bases agree with TRBD2. Per germline, CDR1 SGHTA and CDR2 FQGNSA. CDR3 length: 16 residues. The trim removed 5 bases at V and 5 bases at J, leaving 6 bases unmatched. In DNA, the CDR3 is TGTGCCAGCAGCCCTCCGGGACTAGCGGGAGGGAACGAGCAGTACTTC. This translates into CASSPPGLAGGNEQYF.

The J gene is TRBJ2-3, the V gene TRBV7-6; TRBD2 aligns across 10 bases. This CDR3 spans 18 amino acids. V lost 4 bases and J lost 6; bases outside the gene matches: 16. The germline V gene has CDR1 SGHVS and CDR2 FNYEAQ. CDR3 DNA sequence: TGTGCCAGCAGCTATACCAGGGCGAGCGGGAGGGCCAGGGATACGCAGTATTTT. This sequence encodes CASSYTRASGRARDTQYF.

This clone was detected a few times. The chain couples TRBV9 to TRBJ2-5, with 12 bases fitting TRBD2. The V segment lost 0 bases and the J segment 4 bases; nucleotides outside the gene matches: 4. The length of the CDR3 is 16 residues. Germline loops: CDR1 SGDLS, CDR2 YYNGEE. The chain's CDR3 is CASSVDTGLAGETQYF. DNA of the CDR3: TGTGCCAGCAGCGTAGATACGGGACTAGCGGGAGAGACCCAGTACTTC.

This chain links TRBV19 with TRBJ2-2; TRBD1 matches 7 bases. Germline V gives CDR1 LNHDA, CDR2 SQIVND (reference sequence). This CDR3 comprises 17 residues. The V segment lost 7 bases and the J segment 4 bases; nucleotides outside the gene matches: 15. The CDR3 DNA reads TGTGCCAGTACCATAATGAAGGGGGCAATTAGCACCGGGGAGCTGTTTTTT. Its translation is CASTIMKGAISTGELFF.

The gene calls are TRBV11-2 and TRBJ1-2; 11 bases are shared with TRBD1. The CDR3 length is 15 residues. In germline, CDR1 is SGHAT, CDR2 FQNNGV. The junction had 4 bases not matched to a gene; V was cut back by 5 bases and J by 2 bases. The CDR3 DNA reads TGTGCCAGCAGCCACCGGGACAGGGGGAACTATGGCTACACCTTC. Protein: CASSHRDRGNYGYTF.